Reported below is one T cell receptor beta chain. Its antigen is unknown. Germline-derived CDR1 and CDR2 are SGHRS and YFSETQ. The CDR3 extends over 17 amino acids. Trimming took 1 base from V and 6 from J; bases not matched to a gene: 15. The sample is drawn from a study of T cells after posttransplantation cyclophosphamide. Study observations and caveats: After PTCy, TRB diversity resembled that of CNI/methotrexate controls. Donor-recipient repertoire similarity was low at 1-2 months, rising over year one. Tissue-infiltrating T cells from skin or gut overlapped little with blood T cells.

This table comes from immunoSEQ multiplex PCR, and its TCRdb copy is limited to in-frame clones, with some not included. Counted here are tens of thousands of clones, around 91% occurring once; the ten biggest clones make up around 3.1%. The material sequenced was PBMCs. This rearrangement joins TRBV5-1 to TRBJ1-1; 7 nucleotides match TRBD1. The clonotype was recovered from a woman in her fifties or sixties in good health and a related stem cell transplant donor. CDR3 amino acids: CASSLRVGQADKPEAFF. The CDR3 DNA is TGCGCCAGCAGCTTGAGAGTCGGACAGGCCGACAAGCCTGAAGCTTTCTTT.